This T cell receptor (beta chain) was sequenced during a study of cytomegalovirus exposure and HLA in healthy donors. The primer mix had 60 Vbeta and 13 Jbeta primers. Method: immunoSEQ multiplex PCR; TCRdb's copy keeps in-frame clones and lacks some. The repertoire holds 220,000 or so clones, about 77% seen once, with about 1.9% in the top ten. The germline V gene encodes CDR1 SGHTA and CDR2 FQGTGA. Trimming pared 4 bases from V and 1 base from J, leaving 7 bases between. The CDR3 length is 13 residues. Material: PBMCs. The chain couples TRBV7-3 to TRBJ1-1; D is unresolved. This receptor was identified in a woman in her thirties in good health and CMV-seronegative. The CDR3 sequence is CASSSTPNTEAFF. The DNA for the CDR3 is TGTGCCAGCAGCTCGACACCGAACACTGAAGCTTTCTTT.